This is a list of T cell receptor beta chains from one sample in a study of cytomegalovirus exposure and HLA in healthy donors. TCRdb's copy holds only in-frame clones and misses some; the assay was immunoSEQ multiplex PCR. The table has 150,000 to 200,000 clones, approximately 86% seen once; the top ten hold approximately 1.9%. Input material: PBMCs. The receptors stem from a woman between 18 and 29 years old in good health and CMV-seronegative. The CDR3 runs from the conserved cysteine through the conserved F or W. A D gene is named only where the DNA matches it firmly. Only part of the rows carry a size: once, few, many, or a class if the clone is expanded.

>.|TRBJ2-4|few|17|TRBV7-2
TGTGCCAGCAGCTTAGTGGCAGGCTCCCTAGCCAAAAACATTCAGTACTTC
CASSLVAGSLAKNIQYF
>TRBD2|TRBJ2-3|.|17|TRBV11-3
TGTGCCAGCAGCCGGGGACTAGCGGGTTCATCCACAGATACGCAGTATTTT
CASSRGLAGSSTDTQYF
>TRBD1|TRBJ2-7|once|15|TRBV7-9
TGTGCCAGCAGCTCAGGACAGGGCCTTGCCTACGAGCAGTACTTC
CASSSGQGLAYEQYF
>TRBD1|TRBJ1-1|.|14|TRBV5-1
TGCGCCAGCAGCGTGGGACAGGGGAACACTGAAGCTTTCTTT
CASSVGQGNTEAFF
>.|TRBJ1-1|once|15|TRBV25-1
TGTGCCAGCAGTGGAGATCAGGGGACGAACACTGAAGCTTTCTTT
CASSGDQGTNTEAFF
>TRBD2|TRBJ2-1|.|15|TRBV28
TGTGCCAGCAGTTTGGGCGGGGGCTCCTACAATGAGCAGTTCTTC
CASSLGGGSYNEQFF
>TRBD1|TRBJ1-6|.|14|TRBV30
TGTGCCTGGAGTGGTCGGGACAGGGTCTCACCCCTCCACTTT
CAWSGRDRVSPLHF
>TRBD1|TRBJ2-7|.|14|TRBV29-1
TGCAGCGTTGAAGATCAGGGGGCGTCCTACGAGCAGTACTTC
CSVEDQGASYEQYF
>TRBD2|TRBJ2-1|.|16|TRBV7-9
TGTGCCAGCAGCAGCCAATGGAGCGGGGGGGCCGGTGAGCAGTTCTTC
CASSSQWSGGAGEQFF
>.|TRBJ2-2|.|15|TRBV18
TGTGCCAGCTCACCTTCGGACAGATACACCGGGGAGCTGTTTTTT
CASSPSDRYTGELFF
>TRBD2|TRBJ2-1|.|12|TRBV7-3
TGTGCCAGCAGCTCCGCCGGGGGGGAGCAGTTCTTC
CASSSAGGEQFF
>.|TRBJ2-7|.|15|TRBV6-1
TGTGCCAGCAGTGAAAACTGGGAGGGGGACTACGAGCAGTACTTC
CASSENWEGDYEQYF
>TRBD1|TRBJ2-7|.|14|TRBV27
TGTGCCAGCAGTATCGGGACAGGGATCAACGAGCAGTACTTC
CASSIGTGINEQYF
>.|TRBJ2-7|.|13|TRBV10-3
TGTGCCATCAGTGAGTCGAATGAGCGAGAGCAGTACTTC
CAISESNEREQYF
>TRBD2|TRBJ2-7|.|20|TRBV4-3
TGCGCCAGCAGCCAAGCCCCGGGACTAGCGGGAGAGAGCCCTACCTACGAGCAGTACTTC
CASSQAPGLAGESPTYEQYF
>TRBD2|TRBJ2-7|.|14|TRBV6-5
TGTGCCAGCAGTTACGGGAGGGGATACTACGAGCAGTACTTC
CASSYGRGYYEQYF
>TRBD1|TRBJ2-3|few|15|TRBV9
TGTGCCAGCAGACCCGGGACAGGGGAAACAGATACGCAGTATTTT
CASRPGTGETDTQYF
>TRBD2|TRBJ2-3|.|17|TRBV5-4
TGTGCCAGCAGCTTTTTGACTAGCGGGGGGCGGACAGATACGCAGTATTTT
CASSFLTSGGRTDTQYF
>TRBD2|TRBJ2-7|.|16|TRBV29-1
TGCAGCGTGGCTGTACTAGCGGGGGTAAGCTCCTACGAGCAGTACTTC
CSVAVLAGVSSYEQYF
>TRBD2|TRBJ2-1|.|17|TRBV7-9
TGTGCCAGCAGCTCGACTAGCGGGGGTTCCCCCTACAATGAGCAGTTCTTC
CASSSTSGGSPYNEQFF
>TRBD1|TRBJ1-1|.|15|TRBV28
TGTGCCAGCAGTTCGCTAGGGGGCAGGAGGACTGAAGCTTTCTTT
CASSSLGGRRTEAFF
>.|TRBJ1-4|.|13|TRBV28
TGTGCCAGCAGTTTAGGCAGGAATGAAAAACTGTTTTTT
CASSLGRNEKLFF
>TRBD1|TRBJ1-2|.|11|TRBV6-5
TGTGCCAGCAGCCAGGGGGTTGGCTACACCTTC
CASSQGVGYTF
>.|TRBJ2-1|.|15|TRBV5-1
TGCGCCAGCACCCCGTTTACGGGAGACAACAATGAGCAGTTCTTC
CASTPFTGDNNEQFF
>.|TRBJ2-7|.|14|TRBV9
TGTGCCAGCAGCCCCTCAAGGAGCTCCTACGAGCAGTACTTC
CASSPSRSSYEQYF
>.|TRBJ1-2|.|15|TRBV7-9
TGTTCCAGCAGCACCGGAGACCAGGGTCTGGGGGGCTACACCTTC
CSSSTGDQGLGGYTF
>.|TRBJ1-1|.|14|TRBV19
TGTGCCAGTAGTTGGAGGGACCAGATAACTGAAGCTTTCTTT
CASSWRDQITEAFF
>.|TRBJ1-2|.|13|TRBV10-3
TGTGCCATCAGTGAACTGAATAACTATGGCTACACCTTC
CAISELNNYGYTF
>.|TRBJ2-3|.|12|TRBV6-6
TGTGCCAGCAGTTACGCGGGGGATACGCAGTATTTT
CASSYAGDTQYF
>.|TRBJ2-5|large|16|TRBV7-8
TGTGCCAGCAGCTTACGTGGACTCCAATCAGGAGAGACCCAGTACTTC
CASSLRGLQSGETQYF
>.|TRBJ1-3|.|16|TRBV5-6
TGTGCCAGCAGCCATTACACCCTTGTGATTGGAAACACCATATATTTT
CASSHYTLVIGNTIYF